This T cell receptor beta chain appears in the sequencing data of a study of response to subunit inactivated influenza vaccine. TCRdb re-analysed the RT-PCR reads in MiXCR, keeping a single row per CDR3 protein. The top ten clones hold approximately 10% of a sample with 500,000 to 600,000 distinct CDR3 sequences, roughly 10% of them seen once. This clonotype was recorded at least ten times. This sample was also put to use in a study of T cells expressing NK-cell markers. According to that study: In generating TCR beta cDNA, 5'RACE template switching with UMIs was used.

The sequence was obtained from a man aged 45-65 years who received an inactivated influenza vaccine. The sample in question was PBMCs from blood, obtained on the day of vaccination.

The CDR3 is CASRRGASGDNEQFF. DNA for the CDR3: TGTGCCAGCAGGAGGGGGGCTAGCGGTGACAATGAGCAGTTCTTC. The chain joins TRBV12-3 or TRBV12-4 to TRBJ2-1, with D possibly TRBD2 on 7 matching bases. Trimming took 6 bases from V and 5 from J, leaving 17 bases between them. The CDR3 has 15 residues.